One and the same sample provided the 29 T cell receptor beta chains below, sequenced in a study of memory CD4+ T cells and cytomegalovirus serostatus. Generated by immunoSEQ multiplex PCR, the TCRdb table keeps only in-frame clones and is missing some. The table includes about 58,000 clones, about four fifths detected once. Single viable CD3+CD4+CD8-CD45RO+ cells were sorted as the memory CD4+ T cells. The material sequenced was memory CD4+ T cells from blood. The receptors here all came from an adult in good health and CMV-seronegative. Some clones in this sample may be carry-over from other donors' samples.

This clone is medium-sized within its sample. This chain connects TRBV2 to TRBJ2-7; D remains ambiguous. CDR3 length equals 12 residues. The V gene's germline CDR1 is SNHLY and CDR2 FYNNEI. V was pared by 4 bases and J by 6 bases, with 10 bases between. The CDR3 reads CASSVRAAEQYF. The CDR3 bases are TGTGCCAGCAGTGTACGGGCAGCCGAGCAGTACTTC.

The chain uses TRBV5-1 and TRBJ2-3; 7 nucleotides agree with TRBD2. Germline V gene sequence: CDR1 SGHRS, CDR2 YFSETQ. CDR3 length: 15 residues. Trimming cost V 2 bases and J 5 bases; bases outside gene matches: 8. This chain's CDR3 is CASSFRGGALDTQYF. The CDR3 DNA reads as TGCGCCAGCAGCTTTCGCGGGGGTGCCCTAGATACGCAGTATTTT.

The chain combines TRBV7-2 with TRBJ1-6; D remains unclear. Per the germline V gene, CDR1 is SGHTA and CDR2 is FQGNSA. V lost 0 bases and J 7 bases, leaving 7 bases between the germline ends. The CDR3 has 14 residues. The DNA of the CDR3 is TGTGCCAGCAGCTTAGCCCTAACAAATTCACCCCTCCACTTT. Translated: CASSLALTNSPLHF. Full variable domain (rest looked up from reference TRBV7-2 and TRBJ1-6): GAGVSQSPSNKVTEKGKDVELRCDPISGHTALYWYRQSLGQGLEFLIYFQGNSAPDKSGLPSDRFSAERTGGSVSTLTIQRTQQEDSAVYLCASSLALTNSPLHFGNGTRLTVT.

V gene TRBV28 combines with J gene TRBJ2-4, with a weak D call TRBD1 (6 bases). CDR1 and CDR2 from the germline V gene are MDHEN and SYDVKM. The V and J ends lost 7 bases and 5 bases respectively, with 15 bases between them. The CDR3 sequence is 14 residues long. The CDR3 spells CASKLGGQQNIQYF. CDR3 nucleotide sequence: TGTGCCAGCAAACTGGGTGGACAGCAAAACATTCAGTACTTC.

CDR3 residues: CASSTRLAHNEQFF. For the CDR3, the DNA is TGTGCCAGTAGTACAAGACTAGCGCACAATGAGCAGTTCTTC. This sequence joins TRBV19 and TRBJ2-1, with 8 bases fitting TRBD2. CDR3 length: 14 amino acids. CDR1 is LNHDA and CDR2 is SQIVND in the germline V gene (reference sequence). Losses at the gene ends were 4 bases for V and 5 bases for J; bases not matched to a gene: 4. The full variable domain, rest sourced from reference TRBV19 and TRBJ2-1, is DGGITQSPKYLFRKEGQNVTLSCEQNLNHDAMYWYRQDPGQGLRLIYYSQIVNDFQKGDIAEGYSVSREKKESFPLTVTSAQKNPTAFYLCASSTRLAHNEQFFGPGTRLTVL.

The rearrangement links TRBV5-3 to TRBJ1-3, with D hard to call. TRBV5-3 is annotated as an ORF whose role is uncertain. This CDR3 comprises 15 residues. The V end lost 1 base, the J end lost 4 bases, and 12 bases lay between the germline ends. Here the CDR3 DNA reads TGTGCCAGAAGCTTGTGGGTCGAGATCGGAAACACCATATATTTT. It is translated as CARSLWVEIGNTIYF.

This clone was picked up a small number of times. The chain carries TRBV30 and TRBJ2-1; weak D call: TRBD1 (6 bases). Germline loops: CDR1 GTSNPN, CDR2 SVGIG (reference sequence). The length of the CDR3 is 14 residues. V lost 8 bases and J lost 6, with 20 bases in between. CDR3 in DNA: TGTGCCAATGGAAGGGCAGGGGTGGGCAATGAGCAGTTCTTC. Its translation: CANGRAGVGNEQFF.

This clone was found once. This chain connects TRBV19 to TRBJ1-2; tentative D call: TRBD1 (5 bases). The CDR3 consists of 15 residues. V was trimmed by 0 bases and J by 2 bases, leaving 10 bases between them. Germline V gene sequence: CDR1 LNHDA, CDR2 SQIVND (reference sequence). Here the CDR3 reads CASSIDFAGNYGYTF. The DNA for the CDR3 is TGTGCCAGTAGTATAGACTTCGCAGGGAACTATGGCTACACCTTC.

The CDR3 loop is CASSQAVAEGEQFF. The DNA for the CDR3 is TGTGCCAGCAGCCAAGCCGTGGCAGAGGGTGAGCAGTTCTTC. The chain combines TRBV4-2 with TRBJ2-1; D may be TRBD2 (5 bases). CDR3 size: 14 residues. With 1 base removed from V and 9 bases from J, the gap between germline ends came to 13 bases. In germline, CDR1 is LGHNA, CDR2 YNFKEQ.

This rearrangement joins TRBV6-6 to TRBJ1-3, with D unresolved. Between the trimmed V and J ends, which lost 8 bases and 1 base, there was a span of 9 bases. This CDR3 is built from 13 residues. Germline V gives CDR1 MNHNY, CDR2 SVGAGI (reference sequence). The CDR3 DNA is TGTGCCAGCGGCCCGGTGTCTGGAAACACCATATATTTT. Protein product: CASGPVSGNTIYF.

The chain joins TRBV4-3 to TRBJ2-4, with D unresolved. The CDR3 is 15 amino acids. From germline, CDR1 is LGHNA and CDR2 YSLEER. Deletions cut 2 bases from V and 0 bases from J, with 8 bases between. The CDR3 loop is CASSQRSTAKNIQYF. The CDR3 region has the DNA TGCGCCAGCAGCCAACGGTCTACAGCCAAAAACATTCAGTACTTC.

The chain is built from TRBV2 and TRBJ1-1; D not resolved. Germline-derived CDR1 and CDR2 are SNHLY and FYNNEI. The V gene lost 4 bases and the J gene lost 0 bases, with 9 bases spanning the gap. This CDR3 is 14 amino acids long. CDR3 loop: CASSGGRLNTEAFF. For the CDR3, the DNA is TGTGCCAGCAGTGGAGGACGGCTGAACACTGAAGCTTTCTTT.

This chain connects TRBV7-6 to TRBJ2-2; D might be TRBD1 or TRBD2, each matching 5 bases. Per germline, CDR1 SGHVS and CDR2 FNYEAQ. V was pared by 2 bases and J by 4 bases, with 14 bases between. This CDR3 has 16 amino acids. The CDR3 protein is CASSLLPGTSTGELFF. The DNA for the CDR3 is TGTGCCAGCAGCTTATTACCGGGGACCAGCACCGGGGAGCTGTTTTTT.

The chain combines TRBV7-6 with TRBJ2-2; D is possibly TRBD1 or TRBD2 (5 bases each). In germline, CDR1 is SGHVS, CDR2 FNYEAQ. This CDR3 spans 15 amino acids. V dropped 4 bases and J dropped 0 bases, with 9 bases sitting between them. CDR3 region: CASSSWGSNTGELFF. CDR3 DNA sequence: TGTGCCAGCAGCTCTTGGGGGTCGAACACCGGGGAGCTGTTTTTT.

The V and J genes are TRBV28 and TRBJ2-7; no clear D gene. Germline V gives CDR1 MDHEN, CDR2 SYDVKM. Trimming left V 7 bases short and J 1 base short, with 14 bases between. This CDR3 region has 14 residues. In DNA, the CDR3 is TGTGCCAGCACCACAGAGGTAGGGTCCTACGAGCAGTACTTC. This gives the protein CASTTEVGSYEQYF.

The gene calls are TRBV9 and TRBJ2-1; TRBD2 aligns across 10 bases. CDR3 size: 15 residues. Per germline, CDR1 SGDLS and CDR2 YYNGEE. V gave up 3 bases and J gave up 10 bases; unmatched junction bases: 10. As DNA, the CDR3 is TGTGCCAGCAGCGCAAAAGCGGGAGGGGGCATAGAGCAGTTCTTC. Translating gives CASSAKAGGGIEQFF.

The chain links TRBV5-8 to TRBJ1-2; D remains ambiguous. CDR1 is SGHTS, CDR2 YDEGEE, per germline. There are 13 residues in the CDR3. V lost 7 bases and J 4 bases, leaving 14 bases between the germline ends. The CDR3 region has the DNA TGTGCCAGCCGGGCAAGAGAAGGCTATGGCTACACCTTC. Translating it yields CASRAREGYGYTF.

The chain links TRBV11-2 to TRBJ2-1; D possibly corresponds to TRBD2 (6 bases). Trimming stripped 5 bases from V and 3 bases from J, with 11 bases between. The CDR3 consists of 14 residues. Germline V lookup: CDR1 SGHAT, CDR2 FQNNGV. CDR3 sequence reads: CASSGGTHYNEQFF. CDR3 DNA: TGTGCCAGCAGCGGCGGGACTCACTACAATGAGCAGTTCTTC.

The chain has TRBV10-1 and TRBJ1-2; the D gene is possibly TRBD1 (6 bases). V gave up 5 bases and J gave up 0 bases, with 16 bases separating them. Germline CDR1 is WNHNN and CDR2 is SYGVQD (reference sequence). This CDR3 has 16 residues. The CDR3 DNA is TGCGCCAGCAGTTTTCCCAGGACAGAGCCTAACTATGGCTACACCTTC. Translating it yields CASSFPRTEPNYGYTF.

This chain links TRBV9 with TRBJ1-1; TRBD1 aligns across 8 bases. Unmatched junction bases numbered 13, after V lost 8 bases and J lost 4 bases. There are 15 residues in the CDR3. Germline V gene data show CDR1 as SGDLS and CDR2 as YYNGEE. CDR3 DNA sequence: TGTGCCAGAAATAGGAGGGGGACAGGCGGCACTGAAGCTTTCTTT. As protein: CARNRRGTGGTEAFF.

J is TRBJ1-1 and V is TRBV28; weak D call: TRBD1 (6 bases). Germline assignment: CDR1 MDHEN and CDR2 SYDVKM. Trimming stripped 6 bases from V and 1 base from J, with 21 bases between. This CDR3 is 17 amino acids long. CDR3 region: CASSPIGGGQGNTEAFF. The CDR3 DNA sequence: TGTGCCAGCAGCCCGATTGGCGGGGGGCAAGGGAACACTGAAGCTTTCTTT.

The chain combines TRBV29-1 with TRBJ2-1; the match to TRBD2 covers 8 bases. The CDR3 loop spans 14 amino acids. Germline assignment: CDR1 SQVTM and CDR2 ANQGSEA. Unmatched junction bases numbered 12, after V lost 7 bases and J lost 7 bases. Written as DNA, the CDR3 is TGCAGCGCAAAGCGGGAGAGGGTAGCAAATGAGCAGTTCTTC. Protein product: CSAKRERVANEQFF.

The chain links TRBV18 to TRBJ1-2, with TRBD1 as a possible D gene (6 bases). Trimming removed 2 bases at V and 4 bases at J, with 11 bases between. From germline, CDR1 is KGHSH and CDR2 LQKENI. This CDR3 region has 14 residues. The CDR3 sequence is CASSPGGISYGYTF. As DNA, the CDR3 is TGTGCCAGCTCACCAGGGGGCATTAGCTATGGCTACACCTTC.

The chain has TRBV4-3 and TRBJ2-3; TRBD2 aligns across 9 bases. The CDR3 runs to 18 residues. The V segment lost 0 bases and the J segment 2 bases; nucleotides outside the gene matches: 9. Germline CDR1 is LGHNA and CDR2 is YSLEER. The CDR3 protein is CASSQDRGTSYFTDTQYF. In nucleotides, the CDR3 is TGCGCCAGCAGCCAAGATAGAGGGACTAGCTATTTCACAGATACGCAGTATTTT.

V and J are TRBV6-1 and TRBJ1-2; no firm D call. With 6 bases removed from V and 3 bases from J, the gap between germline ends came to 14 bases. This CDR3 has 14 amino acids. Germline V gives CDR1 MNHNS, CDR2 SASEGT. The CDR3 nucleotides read TGTGCCAGCAGGGGGTCATGGTCAGACTATGGCTACACCTTC. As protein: CASRGSWSDYGYTF.

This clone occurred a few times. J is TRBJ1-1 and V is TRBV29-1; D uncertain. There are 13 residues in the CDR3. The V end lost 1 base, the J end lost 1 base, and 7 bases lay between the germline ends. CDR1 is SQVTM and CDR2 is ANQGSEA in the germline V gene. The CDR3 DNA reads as TGCAGCGTTGAAGCACGGCAGAACACTGAAGCTTTCTTT. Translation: CSVEARQNTEAFF. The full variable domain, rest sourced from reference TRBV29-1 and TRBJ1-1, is SAVISQKPSRDICQRGTSLTIQCQVDSQVTMMFWYRQQPGQSLTLIATANQGSEATYESGFVIDKFPISRPNLTFSTLTVSNMSPEDSSIYLCSVEARQNTEAFFGQGTRLTVV.

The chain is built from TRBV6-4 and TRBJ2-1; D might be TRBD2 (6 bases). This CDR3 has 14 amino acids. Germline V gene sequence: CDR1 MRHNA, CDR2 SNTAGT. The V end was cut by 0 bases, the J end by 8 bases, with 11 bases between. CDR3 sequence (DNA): TGTGCCAGCAGTGACTCTGGCGGAGGGGATGAGCAGTTCTTC. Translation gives CASSDSGGGDEQFF.

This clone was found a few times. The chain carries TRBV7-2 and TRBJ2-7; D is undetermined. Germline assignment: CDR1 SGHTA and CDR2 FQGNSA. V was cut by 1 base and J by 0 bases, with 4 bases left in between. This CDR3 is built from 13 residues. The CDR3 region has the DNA TGTGCCAGCAGCTTAGGAGACTCCTACGAGCAGTACTTC. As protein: CASSLGDSYEQYF.

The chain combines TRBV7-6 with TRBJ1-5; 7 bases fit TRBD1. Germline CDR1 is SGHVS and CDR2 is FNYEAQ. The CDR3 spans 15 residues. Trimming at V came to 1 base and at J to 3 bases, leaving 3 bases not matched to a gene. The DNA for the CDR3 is TGTGCCAGCAGCTTAGAACAGGGGTACAATCAGCCCCAGCATTTT. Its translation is CASSLEQGYNQPQHF.